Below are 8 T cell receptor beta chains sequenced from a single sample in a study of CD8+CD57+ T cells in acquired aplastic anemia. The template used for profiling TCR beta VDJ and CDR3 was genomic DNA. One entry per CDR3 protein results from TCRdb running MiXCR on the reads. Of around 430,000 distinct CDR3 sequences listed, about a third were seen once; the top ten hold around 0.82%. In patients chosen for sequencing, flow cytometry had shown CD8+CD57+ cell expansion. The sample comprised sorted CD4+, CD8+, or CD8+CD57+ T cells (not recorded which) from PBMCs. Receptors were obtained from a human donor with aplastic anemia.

This CDR3 is CASTPGQGAITNEKLFF. CDR3 in DNA: TGTGCCAGCACCCCGGGACAGGGGGCCATTACTAATGAAAAACTGTTTTTT. The J gene is TRBJ1-4, the V gene TRBV12-3 or TRBV12-4, with 12 bases that match TRBD1. V gave up 7 bases and J gave up 2 bases; unmatched junction bases: 8. The CDR3 contains 17 residues.

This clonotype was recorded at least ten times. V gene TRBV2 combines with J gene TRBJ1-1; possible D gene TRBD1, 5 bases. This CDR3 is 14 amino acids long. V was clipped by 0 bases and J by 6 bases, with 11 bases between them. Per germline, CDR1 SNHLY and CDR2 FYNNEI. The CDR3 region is CASSEALQGAEAFF. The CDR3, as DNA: TGTGCCAGCAGTGAAGCGCTTCAGGGTGCTGAAGCTTTCTTT.

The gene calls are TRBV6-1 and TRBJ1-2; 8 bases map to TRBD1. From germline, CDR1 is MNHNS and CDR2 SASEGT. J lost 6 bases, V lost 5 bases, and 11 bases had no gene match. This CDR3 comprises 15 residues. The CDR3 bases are TGTGCCAGCAGTAGGAGACAGGGGAGTAGAGATGGCTACACCTTC. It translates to CASSRRQGSRDGYTF.

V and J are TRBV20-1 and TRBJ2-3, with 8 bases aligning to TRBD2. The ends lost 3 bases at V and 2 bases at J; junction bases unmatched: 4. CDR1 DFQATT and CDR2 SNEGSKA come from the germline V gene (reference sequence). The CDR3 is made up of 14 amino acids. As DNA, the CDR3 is TGCAGTGCTAGGGATAGCGGGGTCACAGATACGCAGTATTTT. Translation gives CSARDSGVTDTQYF.

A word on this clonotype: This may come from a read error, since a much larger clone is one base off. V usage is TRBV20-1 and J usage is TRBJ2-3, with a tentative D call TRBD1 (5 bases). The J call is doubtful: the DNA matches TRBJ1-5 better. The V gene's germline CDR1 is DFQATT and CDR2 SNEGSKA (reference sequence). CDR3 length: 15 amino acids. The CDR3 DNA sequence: TGCAGTGCTAGAGATGTGGGGACGAGCACAGATACGCAGCATTTT. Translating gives CSARDVGTSTDTQHF.

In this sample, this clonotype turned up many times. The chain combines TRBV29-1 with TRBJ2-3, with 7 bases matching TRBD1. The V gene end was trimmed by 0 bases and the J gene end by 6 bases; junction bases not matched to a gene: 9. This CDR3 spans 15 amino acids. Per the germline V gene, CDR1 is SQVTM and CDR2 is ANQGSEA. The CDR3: CSVEDGRGLRDTQYF. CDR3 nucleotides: TGCAGCGTTGAAGATGGTAGGGGGCTCCGGGATACGCAGTATTTT.

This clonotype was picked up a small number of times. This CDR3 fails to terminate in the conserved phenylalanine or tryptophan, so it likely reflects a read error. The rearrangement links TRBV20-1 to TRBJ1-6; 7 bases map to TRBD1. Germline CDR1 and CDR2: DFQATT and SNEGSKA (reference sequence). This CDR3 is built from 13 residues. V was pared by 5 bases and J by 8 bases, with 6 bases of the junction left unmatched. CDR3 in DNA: TGCAGTGCTCAGGGACAGTTGGATTCACCCCTCCACTCT. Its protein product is CSAQGQLDSPLHS.

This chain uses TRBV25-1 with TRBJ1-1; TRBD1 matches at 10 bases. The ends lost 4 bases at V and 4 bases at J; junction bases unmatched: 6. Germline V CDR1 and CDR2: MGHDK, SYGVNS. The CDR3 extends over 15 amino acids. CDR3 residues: CASSGLDRGITEAFF. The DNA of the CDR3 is TGTGCCAGCAGTGGTCTGGACAGGGGGATCACTGAAGCTTTCTTT.